The rows below give T cell receptor beta chains drawn from one sample of a study of CD4 and CD8 cells across lung adenocarcinoma regions. TCRdb re-analysed the PCR reads in MiXCR, keeping a single row per CDR3 protein. The table includes more than 9,000 distinct CDR3 sequences, roughly half detected once. Sample: CD4+ T cells from the margin of a lung tumor. The receptors shown here come from a male donor with lung adenocarcinoma. The CD4 and CD8 labels of this study may be unreliable. Both conserved end residues are part of each CDR3. The D gene is left open where the match is weak. Only part of the rows carry a size: once, few, many, or a class if the clone is expanded.

d_call | j_call | clone_size | v_call | cdr3_aa | cdr3_nt
NA | TRBJ1-2 | few | TRBV6-1 | CASRKTGAAYGYTF | TGTGCCAGCAGAAAGACAGGCGCCGCGTATGGCTACACCTTC
NA | TRBJ1-5 | many | TRBV7-2 | CASSSWDSNQPQHF | TGTGCCAGCAGCTCCTGGGACAGCAATCAGCCCCAGCATTTT
NA | TRBJ2-1 | NA | TRBV10-3 | CATHALGRDNEQFF | TGTGCCACCCACGCTCTGGGCCGAGACAATGAGCAGTTCTTC
NA | TRBJ2-5 | NA | TRBV10-2 | CASSAQGGETQYF | TGCGCCAGCTCCGCACAGGGAGGGGAGACCCAGTACTTC
NA | TRBJ2-2 | many | TRBV7-2 | CASSFTMPRDTGELFF | TGTGCCAGCAGCTTCACTATGCCGAGGGACACCGGGGAGCTGTTTTTT
TRBD1 | TRBJ2-5 | many | TRBV6-1 | CASSLRDSQETQYF | TGTGCCAGCAGCCTACGGGACAGCCAAGAGACCCAGTACTTC
NA | TRBJ1-6 | NA | TRBV10-3 | CATLSNSPLHF | TGTGCCACGCTCTCCAATTCACCCCTCCACTTT
NA | TRBJ2-2 | NA | TRBV6-1 | CASSVNPGQNTGELFF | TGTGCCAGCAGTGTAAACCCGGGACAGAACACCGGGGAGCTGTTTTTT
NA | TRBJ1-2 | NA | TRBV6-1 | CASSLNQHNYGYTF | TGTGCCAGCAGTCTCAACCAACATAACTATGGCTACACCTTC
TRBD1 | TRBJ1-6 | medium-sized | TRBV6-1 | CASRQTGGRDSPLHF | TGTGCCAGCAGGCAGACAGGGGGCCGGGATTCACCCCTCCACTTT
TRBD2 | TRBJ2-5 | NA | TRBV11-2 | CASSPPGQLAGGETQYF | TGTGCCAGCAGCCCCCCAGGACAACTAGCGGGAGGGGAGACCCAGTACTTC
NA | TRBJ2-1 | large | TRBV6-1 | CASSEVIISSRVKDEQFF | TGTGCCAGCAGTGAAGTAATAATCTCAAGCAGGGTCAAAGATGAGCAGTTCTTC
TRBD2 | TRBJ2-5 | NA | TRBV6-1 | CGGSEGSGGPETQYF | TGTGGCGGGAGTGAGGGTAGCGGTGGCCCAGAGACCCAGTACTTC
TRBD2 | TRBJ2-1 | NA | TRBV7-2 | CASSLGGLAGAGEQFF | TGTGCCAGCAGCTTAGGGGGACTAGCGGGAGCAGGTGAGCAGTTCTTC
TRBD1 | TRBJ2-1 | few | TRBV25-1 | CASSIQGVKEQFF | TGTGCCAGCAGCATACAGGGGGTAAAAGAGCAGTTCTTC
NA | TRBJ2-1 | NA | TRBV7-2 | CASSAPGDFYNEQFF | TGTGCCAGCAGCGCCCCCGGGGACTTTTACAATGAGCAGTTCTTC
TRBD1 | TRBJ2-7 | medium-sized | TRBV6-5 | CASRTGSYEQYF | TGTGCCAGCCGGACAGGGTCGTACGAGCAGTACTTC
TRBD1 | TRBJ2-4 | NA | TRBV27 | CASRATGVSGQCTKDTQYF | TGTGCCAGCAGAGCCACCGGCGTATCGGGACAGTGTACCAAAGACACGCAGTACTTC
NA | TRBJ1-4 | many | TRBV6-1 | CASTDSRASTNEKLFF | TGTGCCAGCACCGACTCCAGGGCCTCGACTAATGAAAAACTGTTTTTT
TRBD2 | TRBJ2-7 | NA | TRBV9 | CASSVDGGGNYEQYF | TGTGCCAGCAGCGTAGACGGGGGGGGCAACTACGAGCAGTACTTC
TRBD1 | TRBJ2-3 | NA | TRBV6-5 | CASRQGADTQYF | TGTGCCAGCAGACAGGGGGCAGATACGCAGTATTTT
TRBD2 | TRBJ2-3 | NA | TRBV6-5 | CASSYSGAGGSTDAQYF | TGTGCCAGCAGTTACTCGGGGGCGGGGGGGAGCACCGATGCGCAGTATTTT
NA | TRBJ2-1 | NA | TRBV6-1 | CASSPTWDKIHNEQFF | TGTGCCAGCAGCCCCACCTGGGACAAAATCCACAATGAGCAGTTCTTC
NA | TRBJ2-1 | many | TRBV4-1 | CASSQRQGYYNEQFF | TGCGCCAGCAGCCAAAGGCAGGGTTATTACAATGAGCAGTTCTTC
NA | TRBJ2-3 | NA | TRBV6-1 | CASSQEYRGEDTQYF | TGTGCCAGCAGTCAAGAGTACCGGGGTGAAGATACGCAGTATTTT
NA | TRBJ2-1 | many | TRBV20-1 | CSARSTTGGVTYNEQFF | TGCAGTGCTAGATCAACAACCGGAGGGGTGACCTACAATGAGCAGTTCTTC
NA | TRBJ2-1 | NA | TRBV6-1 | CASSGEYEQFF | TGTGCCAGCAGTGGGGAATATGAGCAGTTCTTC
TRBD1 | TRBJ1-4 | NA | TRBV7-2 | CASSPNGQGREKLFF | TGTGCCAGCAGCCCAAACGGACAGGGGAGAGAAAAACTGTTTTTT
TRBD2 | TRBJ2-7 | medium-sized | TRBV6-1 | CASIDPLAGGPDDEQYF | TGTGCCAGCATCGACCCTTTAGCGGGAGGGCCGGACGACGAGCAGTACTTC
NA | TRBJ2-5 | few | TRBV27 | CASSLYQGETQYF | TGTGCCAGCAGTTTATACCAGGGGGAGACCCAGTACTTC
NA | TRBJ1-2 | NA | TRBV12-3/TRBV12-4 | CASSLNSNTESSF | TGTGCCAGCAGTTTAAATTCGAACACTGAATCTTCCTTC
TRBD1 | TRBJ1-4 | NA | TRBV10-2 | CASTNTGTGNEKLFF | TGCGCCAGCACCAATACCGGGACAGGGAATGAAAAACTGTTTTTT
TRBD1 | TRBJ1-2 | NA | TRBV6-1 | CASRDGQGASNYGYTF | TGTGCCAGCAGAGACGGACAGGGGGCTAGTAACTATGGCTACACCTTC
TRBD2 | TRBJ2-5 | medium-sized | TRBV7-7 | CASSSALAGGRETQYF | TGTGCTAGCAGCTCCGCACTAGCGGGAGGGAGGGAGACCCAGTACTTC
TRBD2 | TRBJ2-7 | medium-sized | TRBV6-2/TRBV6-3 | CASRAPSGRNPYEQYF | TGTGCCAGCAGGGCTCCTAGCGGGAGGAACCCCTACGAGCAGTACTTC
TRBD1 | TRBJ2-3 | NA | TRBV6-5 | CASSFDRVKDTQYF | TGTGCCAGCAGTTTCGACAGGGTGAAAGATACGCAGTATTTT
NA | TRBJ1-1 | many | TRBV27 | CASAYLGNTEAFF | TGTGCCAGCGCTTATTTGGGAAACACTGAAGCTTTCTTT
TRBD1 | TRBJ2-1 | NA | TRBV7-8 | CASSTTGGAYNEQFF | TGTGCCAGCAGTACGACAGGGGGCGCCTACAATGAGCAGTTCTTC
NA | TRBJ2-5 | NA | TRBV6-1 | CASRETQNF | TGTGCCAGCAGAGAGACACAGAACTTC
NA | TRBJ2-7 | many | TRBV4-1 | CASSLDRPNYEQYF | TGCGCCAGCAGCCTGGACAGACCGAACTACGAGCAGTACTTC
TRBD1 | TRBJ1-1 | medium-sized | TRBV6-5 | CASSFHLRGYDTEAFF | TGTGCCAGCAGTTTCCATCTCAGGGGGTACGACACTGAAGCTTTCTTT
TRBD1 | TRBJ1-4 | NA | TRBV6-1 | CASRRGQGVQGEKLFF | TGTGCCAGCAGGAGAGGACAGGGGGTACAAGGTGAAAAACTGTTTTTT
TRBD2 | TRBJ2-5 | NA | TRBV6-5 | CASSYASGGGETQYF | TGTGCCAGCAGTTACGCCAGCGGGGGAGGAGAGACCCAGTACTTC
NA | TRBJ2-5 | many | TRBV4-1 | CASSQAGTQETQYF | TGCGCCAGCAGCCAAGCCGGGACTCAAGAGACCCAGTACTTC
NA | TRBJ2-1 | medium-sized | TRBV27 | CATIRQNEQFF | TGTGCCACCATCAGACAGAATGAGCAGTTCTTC
NA | TRBJ1-2 | medium-sized | TRBV10-3 | CAISVPDSGYTF | TGTGCCATCAGTGTCCCAGATTCTGGCTACACCTTC
TRBD2 | TRBJ2-1 | medium-sized | TRBV6-2/TRBV6-3 | CASSYSTTSGPYNEQFF | TGTGCCAGCAGTTACTCGACTACTAGCGGGCCTTACAATGAGCAGTTCTTC
NA | TRBJ2-2 | once | TRBV6-1 | CASRPVNTDTLFF | TGTGCCAGCCGGCCTGTGAACACAGATACGCTGTTTTTT
TRBD2 | TRBJ2-1 | many | TRBV30 | CASSLSGGARQFF | TGTGCCAGCAGCCTTAGCGGGGGGGCTAGGCAGTTCTTC
NA | TRBJ2-3 | NA | TRBV6-1 | CARGEEAGGTGAQFF | TGTGCCAGGGGTGAAGAAGCTGGGGGCACCGGTGCGCAGTTTTTT
NA | TRBJ2-5 | few | TRBV4-1 | CASSQDPGLLSRKNF | TGCGCCAGCAGCCAAGATCCGGGACTCCTCTCCCGGAAGAACTTC
TRBD2 | TRBJ2-3 | NA | TRBV6-1 | CASSTKKPSGTSGERTDTQYF | TGTGCCAGCAGTACCAAAAAGCCTAGCGGGACTAGCGGAGAACGCACAGATACGCAGTATTTT
NA | TRBJ1-6 | few | TRBV4-3 | CASSQERDSPLHF | TGCGCCAGCAGCCAAGAGAGAGATTCACCCCTCCACTTT
NA | TRBJ2-5 | medium-sized | TRBV7-6 | CASSHYSRTQYF | TGTGCCAGCAGCCACTACTCGAGGACCCAGTACTTC
NA | TRBJ1-2 | NA | TRBV6-2/TRBV6-3 | CASSYFSQSLDF | TGTGCCAGCAGTTACTTCAGCCAAAGTTTGGACTTC
NA | TRBJ2-1 | many | TRBV20-1 | CSARVNDNEQFF | TGCAGTGCTAGAGTGAATGACAATGAGCAGTTCTTC
NA | TRBJ2-2 | many | TRBV6-2/TRBV6-3 | CASRGNLWGTGELFF | TGTGCCAGCAGAGGAAACCTTTGGGGCACCGGGGAGCTGTTTTTT
NA | TRBJ2-1 | NA | TRBV6-1 | CASTPTETGGYNEQFF | TGTGCCAGCACTCCCACAGAAACTGGGGGTTACAATGAGCAGTTCTTC
NA | TRBJ2-1 | many | TRBV6-5 | CASSYGGIEQFF | TGTGCCAGCAGTTATGGAGGAATTGAGCAGTTCTTC